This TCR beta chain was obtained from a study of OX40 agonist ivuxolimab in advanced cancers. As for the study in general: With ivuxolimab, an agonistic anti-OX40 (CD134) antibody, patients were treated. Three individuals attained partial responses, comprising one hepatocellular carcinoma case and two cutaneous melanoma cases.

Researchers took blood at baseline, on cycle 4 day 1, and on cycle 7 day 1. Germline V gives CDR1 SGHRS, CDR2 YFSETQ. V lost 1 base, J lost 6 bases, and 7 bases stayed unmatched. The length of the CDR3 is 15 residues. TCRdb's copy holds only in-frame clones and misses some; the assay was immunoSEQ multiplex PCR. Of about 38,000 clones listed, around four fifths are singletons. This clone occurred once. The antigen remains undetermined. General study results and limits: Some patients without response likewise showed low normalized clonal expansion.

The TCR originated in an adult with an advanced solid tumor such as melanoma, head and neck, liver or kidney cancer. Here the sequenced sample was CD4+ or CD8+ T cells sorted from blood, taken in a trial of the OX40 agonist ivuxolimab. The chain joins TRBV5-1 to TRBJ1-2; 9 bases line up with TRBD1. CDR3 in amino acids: CASSLRIGTGNGYTF. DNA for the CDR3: TGCGCCAGCAGCTTGCGGATTGGGACAGGGAATGGCTACACCTTC.